This T cell receptor (beta chain) was identified during a study of cytomegalovirus exposure and HLA in healthy donors. Study-wide results and limits: HLA allele associations emerged for 16,951 TCR beta sequences in a later analysis, at 0.05 false discovery rate.

With 60 Vbeta and 13 Jbeta primers, the PCR was carried out. Generated by immunoSEQ multiplex PCR, the TCRdb table keeps only in-frame clones and is missing some. The data hold 140,000 to 150,000 clones, with roughly 77% observed a single time. A word on this clone: What it binds is unknown. Additional DNA sequences in this sample encode the identical CDR3.

V lost 0 bases to trimming and J lost 3 bases; unmatched junction nucleotides: 0. CDR3 size: 14 residues. Germline V lookup: CDR1 SGHRS, CDR2 YFSETQ. The sequenced sample was PBMCs. This TCR came from a male donor in good health and CMV-seronegative. The chain links TRBV5-1 to TRBJ2-3; TRBD1 agrees at 8 bases. CDR3: CASSLDRGTDTQYF. The CDR3 nucleotides are TGCGCCAGCAGCTTGGACAGGGGGACAGATACGCAGTATTTT.